Listed below are T cell receptor beta chains from one sample, sequenced in a study of beta chain features in type 1 diabetes. The repertoire was sequenced with immunoSEQ multiplex PCR; TCRdb's copy has only in-frame clones and lacks some. The sample holds about 360,000 clones, approximately 12% seen once. The sequenced material came from naive CD4+ T cells from blood. The receptor source for this set is a man aged 18 to 30 in good health. The CDR3 runs from the conserved cysteine through the conserved F or W. Some rows mark clone size as missing; the rest say once, few, many or name a class of expanded clone.

12	NA	TRBJ2-7	TRBV6-5	CASSRTGGEQYF
14	few	TRBJ2-7	TRBV29-1	CSARDLSASYEQYF
14	NA	TRBJ1-4	TRBV7-2	CASSFSATNEKLFF
11	few	TRBJ2-7	TRBV28	CASSPPYEQYF
12	NA	TRBJ2-7	TRBV9	CASGQGPYEQYF
13	NA	TRBJ1-4	TRBV7-3	CASSRGQGGKLFF
15	few	TRBJ2-3	TRBV7-3	CASSISGRAGDTQYF
14	NA	TRBJ1-5	TRBV30	CAWSGRNSNQPQHF
13	few	TRBJ1-1	TRBV5-1	CASNRDGQTEAFF
14	NA	TRBJ2-7	TRBV5-4	CASSLFGTGSWQYF
14	few	TRBJ2-7	TRBV28	CASSLWTGGYEQYF
16	few	TRBJ2-1	TRBV14	CASSKPGLVSYNEQFF
14	NA	TRBJ2-7	TRBV7-9	CASSPSGTSYEQYF
14	few	TRBJ2-7	TRBV16	CASSHSGTGNEQYF
12	NA	TRBJ1-1	TRBV28	CASKTGGTEAFF
12	NA	TRBJ2-7	TRBV15	CATSGTGYEQYF
12	few	TRBJ2-7	TRBV30	CAWRPGIYEQYF
11	NA	TRBJ1-1	TRBV6-5	CASSSTAEAFF
18	few	TRBJ2-3	TRBV9	CASSVATSVRDATDTQYF
13	NA	TRBJ2-1	TRBV19	CASSSRDYNEQFF
15	few	TRBJ2-7	TRBV7-2	CASSIGGTGLFEQYF
16	NA	TRBJ2-7	TRBV9	CASSVNRRGPLYEQYF
13	NA	TRBJ2-3	TRBV19	CASIGHPRDTQYF
14	NA	TRBJ2-1	TRBV18	CASSPDQVVNEQFF
13	few	TRBJ1-2	TRBV18	CASQRGGTGGYTF
14	few	TRBJ1-1	TRBV7-9	CASSPYGQQSEAFF
17	few	TRBJ2-1	TRBV7-6	CASSLTGQVSSYNEQFF
15	few	TRBJ1-5	TRBV19	CASSIRGPGGQPQHF
15	NA	TRBJ2-7	TRBV7-9	CASSLDGGNSYEQYF
15	NA	TRBJ1-4	TRBV6-6	CASSYSKQGGEKLFF
15	NA	TRBJ2-7	TRBV28	CASSPPGEGTYEQYF
13	few	TRBJ1-5	TRBV6-5	CASSPGHNQPQHF
15	NA	TRBJ1-2	TRBV7-2	CASSPDREVNYGYTF
12	many	TRBJ2-1	TRBV29-1	CSVEDRDNEQFF
14	few	TRBJ2-3	TRBV29-1	CTVGDRGSTDTQYF
13	few	TRBJ2-3	TRBV7-2	CASSFPLTDTQYF
13	few	TRBJ1-4	TRBV21-1	CASRPQGGEKLFF
13	few	TRBJ2-2	TRBV7-3	CASSPSGIGELFF
20	NA	TRBJ1-2	TRBV30	CAWSVLPFPQGTGRKDGYTF